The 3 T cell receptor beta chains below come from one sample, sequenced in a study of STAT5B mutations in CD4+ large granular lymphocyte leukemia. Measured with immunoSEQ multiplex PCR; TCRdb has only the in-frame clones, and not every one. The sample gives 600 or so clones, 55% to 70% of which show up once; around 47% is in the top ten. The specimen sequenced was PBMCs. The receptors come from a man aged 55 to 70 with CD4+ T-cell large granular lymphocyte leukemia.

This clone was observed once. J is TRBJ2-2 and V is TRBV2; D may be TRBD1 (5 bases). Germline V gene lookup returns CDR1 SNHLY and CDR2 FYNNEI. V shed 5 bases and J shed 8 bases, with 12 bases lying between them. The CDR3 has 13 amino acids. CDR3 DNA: TGTGCCAGCAGTCCAGGGTGGGGTGGGGAGCTGTTTTTT. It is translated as CASSPGWGGELFF.

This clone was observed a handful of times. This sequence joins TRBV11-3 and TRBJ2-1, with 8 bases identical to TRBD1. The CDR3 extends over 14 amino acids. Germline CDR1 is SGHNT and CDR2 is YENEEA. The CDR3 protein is CAAAPRQGTSEQFF. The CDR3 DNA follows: TGTGCAGCAGCCCCACGACAGGGGACAAGTGAGCAGTTCTTC.

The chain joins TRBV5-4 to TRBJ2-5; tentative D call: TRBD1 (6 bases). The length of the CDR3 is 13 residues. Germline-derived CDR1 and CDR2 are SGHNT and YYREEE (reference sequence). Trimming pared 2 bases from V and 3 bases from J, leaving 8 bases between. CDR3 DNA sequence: TGTGCCAGCAGCTTTCAGGGGAAAGAGACCCAGTACTTC. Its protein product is CASSFQGKETQYF.